The entry below describes one T cell receptor (beta chain). The antigen remains unidentified. Russia was home to the donors, healthy Caucasian individuals aged about 6 to 100. Isolation yielded PBMCs, at least 6 million per sample, in every case. Germline CDR1 reads DFQATT; CDR2 reads SNEGSKA (reference sequence). The CDR3 loop spans 13 amino acids. V dropped 5 bases and J dropped 6 bases, with 16 bases sitting between them. This sample was included in a study of blood T cells in healthy people across ages. Study observations and caveats: Age showed a roughly linear inverse relationship with TCR beta diversity per million T cells. When set beside aged donors, long-lived donors presented more naive CD4+ cells and higher diversity.

Using a J-beta primer mix together with a sample-barcoded 5' primer, a second PCR was run for 7 to 11 cycles. TCRdb re-called the 5' RACE reads through MiXCR, storing one row per CDR3 protein. The sample lists some 1.4 million distinct CDR3 sequences; approximately 42% were seen once. The specimen sequenced was blood. The receptor was isolated from a woman in her late teens or twenties in good health. V is TRBV20-1 and J is TRBJ2-5; D perhaps matches TRBD1 (6 bases). The CDR3 here is CSAPLGQGKTQYF. Here the CDR3 DNA reads TGCAGTGCTCCCCTGGGGCAGGGGAAGACCCAGTACTTC.